One sample yielded the 17 T cell receptor beta chains listed below, sequenced in a study of T cell changes during pregnancy in multiple sclerosis. Clones were read by immunoSEQ multiplex PCR, and TCRdb kept only the in-frame ones, dropping some. The data hold 57,000 or so clones, with less than 95% observed a single time. Sample: peripheral blood, taken in the third trimester of pregnancy. These receptor sequences come from a female donor in good health, enrolled as a control in a pregnancy study.

CDR3 sequence (DNA): TGTGCCAGCAGCTTGTGGCTAGCTGGGGAGCAGTACTTC. This codes for CASSLWLAGEQYF. The V and J genes are TRBV5-6 and TRBJ2-7, with TRBD2 as a possible D gene (5 bases). Germline V gene data show CDR1 as SGHDT and CDR2 as YYEEEE. Trimming left V 1 base short and J 7 bases short, with 12 bases between. This CDR3 has 13 amino acids.

V and J are TRBV28 and TRBJ1-1; D possibly corresponds to TRBD1 (6 bases). The germline gives CDR1 MDHEN, CDR2 SYDVKM. CDR3 size: 13 residues. Deletions cut 6 bases from V and 10 bases from J, with 18 bases between. CDR3 in DNA: TGTGCCAGCAGCCGAAACAGGGATTTAGGAGCTTTCTTT. Translated, it gives CASSRNRDLGAFF. Full variable domain (missing parts from reference TRBV28 and TRBJ1-1): DVKVTQSSRYLVKRTGEKVFLECVQDMDHENMFWYRQDPGLGLRLIYFSYDVKMKEKGDIPEGYSVSREKKERFSLILESASTNQTSMYLCASSRNRDLGAFFGQGTRLTVV.

The CDR3 loop is CASSLGAGGGTEAFF. In DNA form, the CDR3 reads TGTGCCAGCAGCTTAGGCGCAGGGGGTGGGACTGAAGCTTTCTTT. This chain joins TRBV7-9 and TRBJ1-1, with 7 bases identical to TRBD1. V trimming: 1 base; J trimming: 5 bases; junction bases outside the gene matches: 7. This CDR3 comprises 15 residues. CDR1 is SEHNR and CDR2 is FQNEAQ in the germline V gene (reference sequence).

The V and J genes are TRBV30 and TRBJ1-1; D gene unclear. The CDR3 spans 11 residues. V lost 4 bases and J lost 5, with 8 bases in between. CDR1 is GTSNPN, CDR2 SVGIG, per germline (reference sequence). As DNA, the CDR3 is TGTGCCTGGAACAGACTAACTGAAGCTTTCTTT. Translation: CAWNRLTEAFF.

The gene calls are TRBV5-4 and TRBJ2-2, with 7 positions matching TRBD2. The CDR3 consists of 17 residues. The ends lost 4 bases at V and 0 bases at J; junction bases unmatched: 9. Germline-derived CDR1 and CDR2 are SGHNT and YYREEE (reference sequence). The CDR3 loop is CASSPSLADANTGELFF. In DNA, the CDR3 is TGTGCCAGCAGCCCGAGCCTAGCGGACGCGAACACCGGGGAGCTGTTTTTT. The full variable domain, in which reference TRBV5-4 and TRBJ2-2 provide the parts outside the CDR3, is ETGVTQSPTHLIKTRGQQVTLRCSSQSGHNTVSWYQQALGQGPQFIFQYYREEENGRGNFPPRFSGLQFPNYSSELNVNALELDDSALYLCASSPSLADANTGELFFGEGSRLTVL.

A few counts support this clone. The V call is TRBV30, the J call TRBJ1-1; D remains unclear. V gave up 8 bases and J gave up 5 bases, with 12 bases separating them. Looked up from germline, CDR1 is GTSNPN and CDR2 is SVGIG (reference sequence). The CDR3 sequence is 11 residues long. This chain's CDR3 is CARESRTEAFF. The DNA for the CDR3 is TGTGCCCGCGAATCCAGGACTGAAGCTTTCTTT.

The chain recombines TRBV4-2 with TRBJ2-3; a possible D gene is TRBD2 (6 bases). The germline CDR1 and CDR2 sequences are LGHNA and YNFKEQ. The CDR3 runs to 16 residues. With 4 bases removed from V and 1 base from J, the gap between germline ends came to 15 bases. The CDR3 DNA sequence: TGTGCCAGCAGCCCAAGATCCAGGGAGGGCACAGATACGCAGTATTTT. Translation: CASSPRSREGTDTQYF.

The chain has TRBV7-9 and TRBJ2-1, with TRBD2 identical over 14 bases. CDR1 and CDR2 from the germline V gene are SEHNR and FQNEAQ (reference sequence). V trimming: 4 bases; J trimming: 4 bases; junction bases outside the gene matches: 12. The CDR3 has 19 amino acids. The CDR3 loop is CASSSAAGTSGSLYNEQFF. Here the CDR3 DNA reads TGTGCCAGCAGCTCCGCAGCCGGGACTAGCGGGAGTTTGTACAATGAGCAGTTCTTC.

The rearrangement uses TRBV7-2 and TRBJ1-4; weak D call: TRBD1 (6 bases). Germline CDR1 SGHTA, CDR2 FQGNSA. V was clipped by 1 base and J by 7 bases, with 16 bases between them. This CDR3 is built from 16 residues. As DNA, the CDR3 is TGTGCCAGCAGCTTAGTGGTCGGGGGGCAAGGTGAAAAACTGTTTTTT. Amino acids: CASSLVVGGQGEKLFF.

This rearrangement joins TRBV5-4 to TRBJ1-1; 10 positions agree with TRBD1. This CDR3 comprises 15 residues. The V gene's germline CDR1 is SGHNT and CDR2 YYREEE (reference sequence). V lost 4 bases and J lost 1; bases outside the gene matches: 4. The CDR3: CASSGGQGPNTEAFF. Here the CDR3 DNA reads TGTGCCAGCAGCGGGGGACAGGGGCCGAACACTGAAGCTTTCTTT.

This clone appeared a few times. This chain joins TRBV27 and TRBJ1-2; 10 bases are shared with TRBD1. The V gene's germline CDR1 is MNHEY and CDR2 SMNVEV (reference sequence). With V trimmed by 7 bases and J by 7 bases, 6 bases remained unmatched. This CDR3 is 13 amino acids long. In DNA form, the CDR3 reads TGTGCCAGCACGACAGGGGGCGCCGGTGGCTACACCTTC. Its translation is CASTTGGAGGYTF.

The rearrangement joins TRBV10-3 to TRBJ1-1; 7 positions match TRBD1. Trimming at V came to 5 bases and at J to 1 base, leaving 4 bases not matched to a gene. CDR1 is ENHRY, CDR2 SYGVKD, per germline. This CDR3 spans 14 amino acids. The CDR3 loop reads CAISPQGGNTEAFF. CDR3 sequence (DNA): TGTGCCATCAGTCCTCAGGGGGGGAACACTGAAGCTTTCTTT.

This rearrangement joins TRBV7-2 to TRBJ2-2; perhaps TRBD1 as D (6 bases). The germline CDR1 and CDR2 sequences are SGHTA and FQGNSA. The V gene lost 3 bases and the J gene lost 4 bases, with 12 bases spanning the gap. The CDR3 contains 15 residues. The CDR3 bases are TGTGCCAGCAGCTTGGGCTTAGGGGGCACCGGGGAGCTGTTTTTT. Amino acids: CASSLGLGGTGELFF. Together with reference TRBV7-2 and TRBJ2-2, the CDR3 gives the full variable domain: GAGVSQSPSNKVTEKGKDVELRCDPISGHTALYWYRQSLGQGLEFLIYFQGNSAPDKSGLPSDRFSAERTGGSVSTLTIQRTQQEDSAVYLCASSLGLGGTGELFFGEGSRLTVL.

This chain connects TRBV9 to TRBJ2-1; TRBD2 matches 8 bases. This CDR3 is built from 15 residues. After removal of 0 bases from V and 2 bases from J, the junction contained 1 base not matched to a gene. Per germline, CDR1 SGDLS and CDR2 YYNGEE. This CDR3 is CASSVALAAYNEQFF. The CDR3 DNA reads as TGTGCCAGCAGCGTAGCACTAGCGGCCTACAATGAGCAGTTCTTC. Full variable domain (outside the CDR3, taken from reference TRBV9 and TRBJ2-1): DSGVTQTPKHLITATGQRVTLRCSPRSGDLSVYWYQQSLDQGLQFLIQYYNGEERAKGNILERFSAQQFPDLHSELNLSSLELGDSALYFCASSVALAAYNEQFFGPGTRLTVL.

Comment on this clone: Its ends do not fully match the called genes, so a read error is possible. This sequence joins TRBV7-7 and TRBJ2-1; 8 nucleotides line up with TRBD2. CDR1 is SSHAT, CDR2 FNYEAQ, per germline (reference sequence). The CDR3 has 16 amino acids. The CDR3 region is CASSPREGSSYNEQFF. The CDR3 bases are TGTGCTAGCAGCCCCCGGGAGGGGAGCTCCTACAATGAGCAGTTCTTC.

The chain joins TRBV19 to TRBJ2-7; 7 nucleotides align to TRBD2. This CDR3 contains 15 residues. The germline gives CDR1 LNHDA, CDR2 SQIVND (reference sequence). The V and J ends lost 3 bases and 6 bases, in that order; junction bases with no gene match: 11. This CDR3 is CASSISLAVGFEQYF. The CDR3 bases are TGTGCCAGTAGTATCAGTCTAGCGGTAGGGTTCGAGCAGTACTTC.

The chain has TRBV18 and TRBJ2-1; 8 bases agree with TRBD2. The J segment lost 4 bases and the V segment lost 0 bases, leaving 5 bases of the junction unmatched. CDR1 and CDR2 (germline): KGHSH, LQKENI. The CDR3 runs to 16 residues. CDR3 region: CASSPPGLGGYNEQFF. The CDR3 DNA reads as TGTGCCAGCTCACCACCGGGACTAGGGGGATACAATGAGCAGTTCTTC.